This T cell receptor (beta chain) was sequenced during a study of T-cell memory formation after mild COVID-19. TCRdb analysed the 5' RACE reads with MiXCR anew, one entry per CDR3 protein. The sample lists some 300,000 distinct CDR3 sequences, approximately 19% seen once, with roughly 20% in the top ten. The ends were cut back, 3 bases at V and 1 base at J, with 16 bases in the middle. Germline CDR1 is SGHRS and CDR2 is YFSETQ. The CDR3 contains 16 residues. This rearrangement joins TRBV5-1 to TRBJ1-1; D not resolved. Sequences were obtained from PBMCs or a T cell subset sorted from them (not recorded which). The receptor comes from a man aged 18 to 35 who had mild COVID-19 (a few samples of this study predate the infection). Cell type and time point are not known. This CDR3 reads CASSSYPRAANTEAFF. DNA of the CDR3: TGCGCCAGCAGCTCCTATCCCCGGGCCGCGAACACTGAAGCTTTCTTT.